What follows is one T cell receptor (beta chain) and its context. Its antigen remains unknown. The sample belongs to a study of Ad26.COV2.S vaccination and SARS-CoV-2 variants. Sequencing was performed with immunoSEQ multiplex PCR; in TCRdb, only in-frame clones are kept and a portion is missing. In the table there are approximately 340,000 clones, roughly nine tenths of which are singletons. CDR3 length: 17 residues. Trimming at V came to 7 bases and at J to 5 bases, leaving 14 bases not matched to a gene. CDR1 and CDR2 from the germline V gene are SGHRS and YFSETQ. Study-level findings and limits: While placebo recipients had lower spike-specific TCR breadth, vaccine recipients had more. It was found that vaccine and placebo recipients had similar non-spike TCR breadth. After vaccination, substantial breadth of spike-specific CD8+ and CD4+ responses was reported. Total T cell responses may have been underestimated by the TCR breadth and depth analyses.

The input for sequencing was peripheral blood, taken after recovery from COVID-19. The V and J genes are TRBV5-1 and TRBJ2-3, with 12 bases matching TRBD1. The source of this sequence is a human donor who had recovered from COVID-19. In nucleotides, the CDR3 is TGCGCCAGCTCCCTCACCTCCGGGACAGGGGGCAGAGATACGCAGTATTTT. It encodes CASSLTSGTGGRDTQYF.